The 8 T cell receptor beta chains below were found in one sample sequenced in a study of blood T cell repertoires in COVID-19. Assay used: immunoSEQ multiplex PCR; TCRdb lists only in-frame clones, some missing. The sample yields roughly 330,000 clones, around 87% seen once. Source material: PBMCs or T cells enriched from blood (not recorded which). The receptors originated from a woman younger than 45 who had recovered from COVID-19.

This clone was seen a single time. The genes are TRBV12-3 or TRBV12-4 and TRBJ2-1; tentative D call: TRBD1 (5 bases). The V end was cut by 0 bases, the J end by 9 bases, with 6 bases between. The length of the CDR3 is 12 residues. Here the CDR3 DNA reads TGTGCCAGCAGTTTAGCGGGGCCTGAGCAGTTCTTC. This codes for CASSLAGPEQFF.

This sequence joins TRBV29-1 and TRBJ1-1, with D perhaps TRBD1 (5 bases). Trimming shortened V by 1 base and J by 1 base, and 10 bases separated the two germline ends. The CDR3 has 14 amino acids. CDR1 SQVTM and CDR2 ANQGSEA come from the germline V gene. The DNA of the CDR3 is TGCAGCGTTGAAGCGGGGGACGGGAACACTGAAGCTTTCTTT. Encoded protein: CSVEAGDGNTEAFF.

The chain combines TRBV9 with TRBJ2-3; no firm D call. The CDR3 spans 17 residues. V dropped 0 bases and J dropped 0 bases, with 14 bases sitting between them. Germline assignment: CDR1 SGDLS and CDR2 YYNGEE. The CDR3 DNA sequence: TGTGCCAGCAGCGTAGGTTCTTCGTCAGGCAGCACAGATACGCAGTATTTT. Its protein is CASSVGSSSGSTDTQYF.

V gene TRBV28 combines with J gene TRBJ2-7, with 8 bases matching TRBD1. Germline V CDR1 and CDR2: MDHEN, SYDVKM. V dropped 5 bases and J dropped 5; count of bases not matched to a gene: 20. The CDR3 totals 18 residues. CDR3 amino acids: CASSKFLSGGGDPNEQYF. DNA for the CDR3: TGTGCCAGCAGTAAGTTTCTCTCAGGGGGCGGAGATCCTAACGAGCAGTACTTC. The variable domain in full, completed from reference TRBV28 and TRBJ2-7, reads DVKVTQSSRYLVKRTGEKVFLECVQDMDHENMFWYRQDPGLGLRLIYFSYDVKMKEKGDIPEGYSVSREKKERFSLILESASTNQTSMYLCASSKFLSGGGDPNEQYFGPGTRLTVT.

The chain carries TRBV18 and TRBJ2-2; a possible D gene is TRBD1 (5 bases). V lost 6 bases, J lost 1 base, and 12 bases lay in between. Per germline, CDR1 KGHSH and CDR2 LQKENI. This CDR3 comprises 15 residues. The CDR3 spells CASSIRVMNTGELFF. The CDR3 nucleotides are TGTGCCAGCTCGATCAGGGTGATGAACACCGGGGAGCTGTTTTTT.

The chain has TRBV5-1 and TRBJ1-1; 7 bases are shared with TRBD1. The junction had 8 bases not matched to a gene; V was cut back by 0 bases and J by 3 bases. This CDR3 is 16 amino acids long. The V gene's germline CDR1 is SGHRS and CDR2 YFSETQ. The CDR3 coding sequence is TGCGCCAGCAGCTTGGAGGGGGCCCTTTATGACACTGAAGCTTTCTTT. It encodes CASSLEGALYDTEAFF. The variable domain in full, with the rest retrieved from reference TRBV5-1 and TRBJ1-1, is KAGVTQTPRYLIKTRGQQVTLSCSPISGHRSVSWYQQTPGQGLQFLFEYFSETQRNKGNFPGRFSGRQFSNSRSEMNVSTLELGDSALYLCASSLEGALYDTEAFFGQGTRLTVV.

The chain couples TRBV2 to TRBJ2-3; tentative D call: TRBD2 (6 bases). This CDR3 spans 15 amino acids. V dropped 6 bases and J dropped 4 bases, with 17 bases sitting between them. From germline, CDR1 is SNHLY and CDR2 FYNNEI. The CDR3 DNA reads as TGTGCCAGCAGCCCCCGTGGGACTTTGGCAGATACGCAGTATTTT. Its protein product is CASSPRGTLADTQYF.

The chain carries TRBV23-1 and TRBJ2-2; unclear D gene. TRBV23-1 is sorted into the ORF group, with uncertain function. This CDR3 has 12 amino acids. Trimming left V 5 bases short and J 3 bases short, with 4 bases between. In nucleotides, the CDR3 is TGCGCCAGCAGTTCTTACACCGGGGAGCTGTTTTTT. Translation: CASSSYTGELFF.